This is a list of T cell receptor beta chains from one sample in a study of Ad26.COV2.S vaccination and SARS-CoV-2 variants. Libraries were prepared by immunoSEQ multiplex PCR; TCRdb keeps only in-frame clonotypes and omits some of them. The profile covers around 300,000 clones, with approximately 90% appearing a single time and 5% taken by the ten largest. The specimen comprised peripheral blood, sampled in a trial of Ad26.COV2.S vaccine versus placebo. The receptors shown here come from a person aged 18 to 59 who received the Ad26.COV2.S COVID-19 vaccine or a placebo. CDR3s include the opening cysteine and the closing phenylalanine or tryptophan. Each record gives: D gene, J gene, CDR3 length, clone size, V gene, CDR3 DNA, CDR3 protein. A D gene is named only where the DNA matches it firmly. Some rows mark clone size as missing; the rest say once, few, many or name a class of expanded clone.

d_gene: TRBD1; j_gene: TRBJ2-7; len: 17; abundance: -; v_gene: TRBV7-8; CDR3nt: TGTGCCAGCAGCTTAGAGCGGGGACAGGGGAACTCCTACGAGCAGTACTTC; CDR3aa: CASSLERGQGNSYEQYF
d_gene: -; j_gene: TRBJ2-6; len: 19; abundance: -; v_gene: TRBV4-2; CDR3nt: TGTGCCAGCAGCCAAGTTCTAAGACGGGGCCGCTCTGGGGCCAACGTCCTGACTTTC; CDR3aa: CASSQVLRRGRSGANVLTF
d_gene: TRBD1; j_gene: TRBJ1-5; len: 17; abundance: -; v_gene: TRBV5-1; CDR3nt: TGCGCCAGCAGCTTTGGGCAGGGGGTCGATAGCAATCAGCCCCAGCATTTT; CDR3aa: CASSFGQGVDSNQPQHF
d_gene: -; j_gene: TRBJ2-1; len: 14; abundance: once; v_gene: TRBV5-1; CDR3nt: TGCGCCAGCAGCATAGGACAGCTATACAATGAGCAGTTCTTC; CDR3aa: CASSIGQLYNEQFF
d_gene: TRBD2; j_gene: TRBJ2-1; len: 15; abundance: -; v_gene: TRBV14; CDR3nt: TGTGCCAGCAGCCAAGCTAGCGGGAGGCATGAGGGGCAGTTCTTC; CDR3aa: CASSQASGRHEGQFF
d_gene: TRBD1; j_gene: TRBJ2-2; len: 16; abundance: few; v_gene: TRBV5-4; CDR3nt: TGTGCCAGCACGTCTGCGCAGCAGGGGGACACCGGGGAGCTGTTTTTT; CDR3aa: CASTSAQQGDTGELFF
d_gene: -; j_gene: TRBJ2-1; len: 12; abundance: -; v_gene: TRBV4-3; CDR3nt: TGCGCCAGCCCGCAGCGGGCCAGTGAGCAGTTCTTC; CDR3aa: CASPQRASEQFF
d_gene: TRBD2; j_gene: TRBJ2-3; len: 15; abundance: -; v_gene: TRBV29-1; CDR3nt: TGCAGCGTTGATCAGGGCGGGGGGGCCTCAGATACGCAGTATTTT; CDR3aa: CSVDQGGGASDTQYF
d_gene: TRBD1; j_gene: TRBJ2-5; len: 16; abundance: -; v_gene: TRBV28; CDR3nt: TGTGCCAGCAGATCTTGGGACAGCCTCCAAGGGGAGACCCAGTACTTC; CDR3aa: CASRSWDSLQGETQYF
d_gene: -; j_gene: TRBJ2-1; len: 13; abundance: -; v_gene: TRBV27; CDR3nt: TGTGCCAGCAGACCGGGATCGGGGAATGAGCAGTTCTTC; CDR3aa: CASRPGSGNEQFF
d_gene: -; j_gene: TRBJ1-4; len: 14; abundance: -; v_gene: TRBV6-5; CDR3nt: TGTGCCAGCAGCCCCAGAGGGGCTTCGGAAAAACTGTTTTTT; CDR3aa: CASSPRGASEKLFF
d_gene: -; j_gene: TRBJ2-5; len: 16; abundance: -; v_gene: TRBV11-2; CDR3nt: TGTGCCAGCAGCTCCCGGCGGAGGGGGAGTCAAGAGACCCAGTACTTC; CDR3aa: CASSSRRRGSQETQYF
d_gene: TRBD1; j_gene: TRBJ1-1; len: 14; abundance: once; v_gene: TRBV7-3; CDR3nt: TGTGCCAGCAGCTTAACCCCAGGGGGCACTGAAGCTTTCTTT; CDR3aa: CASSLTPGGTEAFF
d_gene: -; j_gene: TRBJ1-4; len: 13; abundance: -; v_gene: TRBV28; CDR3nt: TGTGCCAGCAAAGAGGCAACTAATGAAAAACTGTTTTTT; CDR3aa: CASKEATNEKLFF
d_gene: TRBD1; j_gene: TRBJ2-6; len: 19; abundance: once; v_gene: TRBV23-1; CDR3nt: TGCGCCAGCCCTTCTACCCGGGACAGGGGAGTCACTGGGGCCAACGTCCTGACTTTC; CDR3aa: CASPSTRDRGVTGANVLTF
d_gene: TRBD1; j_gene: TRBJ1-4; len: 14; abundance: -; v_gene: TRBV28; CDR3nt: TGTGCCAGCAGTTTTGATACAGGGGTTGAAAAACTGTTTTTT; CDR3aa: CASSFDTGVEKLFF
d_gene: TRBD1; j_gene: TRBJ1-1; len: 14; abundance: -; v_gene: TRBV2; CDR3nt: TGTGCCAGCAGTATCGGACAGGGGGAGACTGAAGCTTTCTTT; CDR3aa: CASSIGQGETEAFF
d_gene: -; j_gene: TRBJ1-2; len: 15; abundance: -; v_gene: TRBV19; CDR3nt: TGTGCCAGTAGAGGGTCCAACAGGGTGAGCTATGGCTACACCTTC; CDR3aa: CASRGSNRVSYGYTF
d_gene: -; j_gene: TRBJ1-2; len: 14; abundance: -; v_gene: TRBV19; CDR3nt: TGTGCCAGTAGTCTGCAGTTCGACGACTATGGCTACACCTTC; CDR3aa: CASSLQFDDYGYTF
d_gene: -; j_gene: TRBJ1-4; len: 15; abundance: -; v_gene: TRBV28; CDR3nt: TGTGCCAGCAGCACATTCGCAGGGACGAATGAAAAACTGTTTTTT; CDR3aa: CASSTFAGTNEKLFF
d_gene: -; j_gene: TRBJ2-7; len: 15; abundance: -; v_gene: TRBV7-2; CDR3nt: TGTGCCAGCAGCTTAGGCCCGGGAGAAAGCTACGAGCAGTACTTC; CDR3aa: CASSLGPGESYEQYF
d_gene: -; j_gene: TRBJ1-5; len: 14; abundance: -; v_gene: TRBV2; CDR3nt: TGTGCCAGCAGCGCGGAACCCGGCAATCAGCCCCAGCATTTT; CDR3aa: CASSAEPGNQPQHF
d_gene: -; j_gene: TRBJ2-7; len: 15; abundance: -; v_gene: TRBV19; CDR3nt: TGTGCCAGTAGTATTCCGGCAGGGGAGACCTACGAGCAGTACTTC; CDR3aa: CASSIPAGETYEQYF
d_gene: -; j_gene: TRBJ2-7; len: 11; abundance: once; v_gene: TRBV2; CDR3nt: TGTGCCAGCACCCGAAGGCACGAGCAGTACTTC; CDR3aa: CASTRRHEQYF
d_gene: -; j_gene: TRBJ2-7; len: 12; abundance: -; v_gene: TRBV2; CDR3nt: TGTGCCATCCTGAAGGATTCCTACGAGCAGTACTTC; CDR3aa: CAILKDSYEQYF
d_gene: -; j_gene: TRBJ1-4; len: 15; abundance: once; v_gene: TRBV18; CDR3nt: TGTGCCAGCTCACCCCGTAAGACAACTAATGAAAAACTGTTTTTT; CDR3aa: CASSPRKTTNEKLFF
d_gene: TRBD1; j_gene: TRBJ1-1; len: 14; abundance: few; v_gene: TRBV3-1/TRBV3-2; CDR3nt: TGTGCCAGCAGCCAAGCGGACAGGGTCACTGAAGCTTTCTTT; CDR3aa: CASSQADRVTEAFF
d_gene: TRBD2; j_gene: TRBJ2-1; len: 13; abundance: -; v_gene: TRBV9; CDR3nt: TGTGCCAGCAGTACCGGGGGGGCTTTTGAGCAGTTCTTC; CDR3aa: CASSTGGAFEQFF
d_gene: -; j_gene: TRBJ1-4; len: 15; abundance: -; v_gene: TRBV28; CDR3nt: TGTGCCAGCAGTTTGGGCAGCCTAACTAATGAAAAACTGTTTTTT; CDR3aa: CASSLGSLTNEKLFF
d_gene: -; j_gene: TRBJ1-3; len: 15; abundance: -; v_gene: TRBV29-1; CDR3nt: TGCAGCGTTGAAAACCGGATCCTCTCTGGAAACACCATATATTTT; CDR3aa: CSVENRILSGNTIYF
d_gene: TRBD1; j_gene: TRBJ1-2; len: 13; abundance: -; v_gene: TRBV6-5; CDR3nt: TGTGCCAGCAAACGGACAGGGCTGGGGGGCTACACCTTC; CDR3aa: CASKRTGLGGYTF
d_gene: TRBD2; j_gene: TRBJ2-3; len: 15; abundance: -; v_gene: TRBV2; CDR3nt: TGTGCCAGCAGTGACTCTAGCGGGGACACAGATACGCAGTATTTT; CDR3aa: CASSDSSGDTDTQYF